The sequence of this T cell receptor beta chain was determined in a study of T cell repertoires in cytomegalovirus infection. Study context: CMV infection together with matching HLA type was indicated by public TCR beta signatures.

With regard to this clonotype: Its antigen is as yet unknown.

V shed 5 bases and J shed 5 bases, with 15 bases lying between them. The germline gives CDR1 MNHEY, CDR2 SMNVEV (reference sequence). The CDR3 extends over 14 amino acids. Via MiXCR, TCRdb re-called the reads, giving one row per CDR3 protein. The sample consists of around 710,000 distinct CDR3 sequences, about 29% of them appearing once. This specimen was cultured CD8+ T cells from PBMCs, taken from culture after CMV antigen stimulation. The chain joins TRBV27 to TRBJ1-1; a weak D match, TRBD1 (5 bases). The clonotype originates from a human donor in good health (CMV status not recorded). Some clones in this sample may be carry-over from other donors' samples. CDR3 sequence reads: CASSQGWKATEAFF. The CDR3 DNA reads TGTGCCAGCAGTCAGGGTTGGAAGGCGACTGAAGCTTTCTTT.